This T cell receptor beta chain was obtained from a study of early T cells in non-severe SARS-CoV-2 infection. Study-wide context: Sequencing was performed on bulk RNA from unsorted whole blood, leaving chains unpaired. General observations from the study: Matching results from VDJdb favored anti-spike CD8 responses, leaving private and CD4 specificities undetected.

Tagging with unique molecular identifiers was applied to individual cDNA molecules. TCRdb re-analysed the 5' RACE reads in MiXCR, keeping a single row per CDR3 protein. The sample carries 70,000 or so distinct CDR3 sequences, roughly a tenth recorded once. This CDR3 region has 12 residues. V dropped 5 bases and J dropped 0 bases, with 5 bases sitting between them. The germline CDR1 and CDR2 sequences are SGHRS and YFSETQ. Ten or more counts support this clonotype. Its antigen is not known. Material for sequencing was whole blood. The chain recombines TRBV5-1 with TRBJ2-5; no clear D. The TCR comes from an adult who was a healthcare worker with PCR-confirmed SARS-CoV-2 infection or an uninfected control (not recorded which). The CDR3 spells CASSGDQETQYF. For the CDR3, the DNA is TGCGCCAGCAGTGGGGACCAAGAGACCCAGTACTTC.